This T cell receptor beta chain was obtained from a study of shared clonotypes between healthy human individuals. Regarding this clone: Its antigen remains unknown.

Method: immunoSEQ multiplex PCR; TCRdb's copy keeps in-frame clones and lacks some. This table has millions of clones, roughly 96% appearing once. With 0 bases removed from V and 4 bases from J, the gap between germline ends came to 10 bases. The CDR3 is 14 amino acids. Germline V gene data show CDR1 as SGHRS and CDR2 as YFSETQ. Broader study findings: Sequencing depth was a factor that was expected to affect clonotype sharing among donors.

What was sequenced was naive CD4+ T cells sorted from blood. Subset given: CD45RA+ positively selected. This receptor was identified in a man younger than 35 in good health. The rearrangement joins TRBV5-1 to TRBJ1-2; D uncertain. The CDR3 DNA reads as TGCGCCAGCAGCTTGGTACGCCAGCTCTATGGCTACACCTTC. This codes for CASSLVRQLYGYTF. Using reference TRBV5-1 and TRBJ1-2 for the parts outside the CDR3, the full variable domain is KAGVTQTPRYLIKTRGQQVTLSCSPISGHRSVSWYQQTPGQGLQFLFEYFSETQRNKGNFPGRFSGRQFSNSRSEMNVSTLELGDSALYLCASSLVRQLYGYTFGSGTRLTVV.